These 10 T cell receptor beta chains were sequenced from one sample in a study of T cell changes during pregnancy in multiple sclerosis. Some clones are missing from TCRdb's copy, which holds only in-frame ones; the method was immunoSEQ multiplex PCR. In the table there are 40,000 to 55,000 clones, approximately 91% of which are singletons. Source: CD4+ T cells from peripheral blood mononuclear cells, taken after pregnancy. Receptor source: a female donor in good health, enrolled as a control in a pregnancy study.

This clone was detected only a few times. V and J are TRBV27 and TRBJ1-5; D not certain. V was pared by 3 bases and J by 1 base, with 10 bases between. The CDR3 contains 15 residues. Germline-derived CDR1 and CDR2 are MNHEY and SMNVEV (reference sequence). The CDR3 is CASSFSSGSNQPQHF. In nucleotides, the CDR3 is TGTGCCAGCAGTTTTTCTTCAGGCAGCAATCAGCCCCAGCATTTT.

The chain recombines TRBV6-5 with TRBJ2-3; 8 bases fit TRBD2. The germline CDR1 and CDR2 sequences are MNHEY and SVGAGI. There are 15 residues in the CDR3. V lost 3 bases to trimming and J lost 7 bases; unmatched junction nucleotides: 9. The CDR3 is CASSYKAGGAYTQYF. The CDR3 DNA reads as TGTGCCAGCAGTTATAAGGCCGGGGGGGCATATACGCAGTATTTT.

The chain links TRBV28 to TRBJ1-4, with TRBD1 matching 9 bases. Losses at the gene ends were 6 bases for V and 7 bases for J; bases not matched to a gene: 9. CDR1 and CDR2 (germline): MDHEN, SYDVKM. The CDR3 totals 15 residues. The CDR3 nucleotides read TGTGCCAGCAGCCTACCGGGACAGGGACGTGAAAAACTGTTTTTT. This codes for CASSLPGQGREKLFF. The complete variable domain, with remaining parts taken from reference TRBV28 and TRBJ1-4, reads DVKVTQSSRYLVKRTGEKVFLECVQDMDHENMFWYRQDPGLGLRLIYFSYDVKMKEKGDIPEGYSVSREKKERFSLILESASTNQTSMYLCASSLPGQGREKLFFGSGTQLSVL.

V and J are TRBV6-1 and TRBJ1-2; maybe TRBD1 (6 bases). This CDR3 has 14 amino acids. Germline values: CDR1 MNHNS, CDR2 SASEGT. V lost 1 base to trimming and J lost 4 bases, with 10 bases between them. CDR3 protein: CASSEVEGGYGYTF. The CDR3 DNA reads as TGTGCCAGCAGTGAAGTGGAAGGGGGCTATGGCTACACCTTC.

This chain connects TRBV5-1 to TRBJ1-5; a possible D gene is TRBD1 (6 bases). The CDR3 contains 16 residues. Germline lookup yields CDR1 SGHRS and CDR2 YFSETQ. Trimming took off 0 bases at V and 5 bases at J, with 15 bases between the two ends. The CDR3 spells CASSLGESRGDQPQHF. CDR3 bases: TGCGCCAGCAGCTTGGGGGAAAGCAGGGGAGATCAGCCCCAGCATTTT.

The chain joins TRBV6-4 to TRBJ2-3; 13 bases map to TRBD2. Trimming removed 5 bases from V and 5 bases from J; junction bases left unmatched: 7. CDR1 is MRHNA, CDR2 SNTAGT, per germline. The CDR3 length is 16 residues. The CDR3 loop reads CASSQLAGGPGDTQYF. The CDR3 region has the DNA TGTGCCAGCAGTCAACTAGCGGGAGGGCCGGGAGATACGCAGTATTTT.

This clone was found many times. Written as DNA, the CDR3 is TGTGCCAGCTGCCGGGACAGGGGAGCGAATGGCTACACCTTC. Protein sequence: CASCRDRGANGYTF. This chain joins TRBV2 and TRBJ1-2, with 10 bases matching TRBD1. J gave up 6 bases and V 8 bases, and 9 bases lay outside the gene matches. The CDR3 loop spans 14 amino acids. Germline values: CDR1 SNHLY, CDR2 FYNNEI.

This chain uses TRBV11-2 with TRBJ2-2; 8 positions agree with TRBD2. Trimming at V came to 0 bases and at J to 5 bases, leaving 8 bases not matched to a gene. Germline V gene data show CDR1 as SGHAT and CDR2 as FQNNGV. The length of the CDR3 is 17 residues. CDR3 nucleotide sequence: TGTGCCAGCAGCTTAGATTGGCGGGGGGCTCGAACCGGGGAGCTGTTTTTT. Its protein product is CASSLDWRGARTGELFF.

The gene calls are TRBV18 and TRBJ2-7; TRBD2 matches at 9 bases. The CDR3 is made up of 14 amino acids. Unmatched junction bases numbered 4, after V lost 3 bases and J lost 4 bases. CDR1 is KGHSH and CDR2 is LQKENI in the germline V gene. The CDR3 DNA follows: TGTGCCAGCTCACCGATGACTAGCGGTTACGAGCAGTACTTC. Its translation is CASSPMTSGYEQYF.

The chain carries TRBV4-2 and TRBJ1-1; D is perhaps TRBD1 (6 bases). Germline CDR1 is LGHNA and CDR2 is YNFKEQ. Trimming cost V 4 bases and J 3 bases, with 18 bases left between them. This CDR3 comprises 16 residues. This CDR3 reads CASSRDTFGGHTEAFF. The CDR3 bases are TGTGCCAGCAGCCGGGACACCTTTGGGGGTCACACTGAAGCTTTCTTT.